Each of the 13 T cell receptor beta chains below was sequenced from the same sample in a study of metastatic and nonmetastatic thyroid tumors. Every patient was untreated before thyroid surgery. TCRdb re-called clones from the PCR reads using MiXCR. The sample has around 30,000 clones, 20% to 25% seen once; the top ten hold less than 4%. Sequenced material: tumor tissue. The receptor source for this set is a male donor with papillary thyroid cancer or a benign thyroid nodule (not recorded which). Some clones in this sample may be carry-over from other donors' samples.

In this sample, this clone turned up many times. V and J are TRBV19 and TRBJ1-1; TRBD1 agrees at 9 bases. This CDR3 is built from 16 residues. Germline values: CDR1 LNHDA, CDR2 SQIVND (reference sequence). The V and J ends lost 2 bases and 2 bases, in that order; junction bases with no gene match: 6. The CDR3 loop is CASSIRGTGTNTEAFF. The CDR3 DNA reads TGTGCCAGTAGTATACGGGGGACAGGGACCAACACTGAAGCTTTCTTT.

This clone came up a few times. CDR3 in DNA: TGTGCCAGCACACAAATTGACGATGGGGGTTCACCCCTCCACTTT. The encoded protein is CASTQIDDGGSPLHF. V gene TRBV6-1 combines with J gene TRBJ1-6; perhaps TRBD1 as D (5 bases). V dropped 7 bases and J dropped 9 bases, with 19 bases sitting between them. CDR1 is MNHNS and CDR2 is SASEGT in the germline V gene. The CDR3 is 15 residues long.

In its sample, this clone was seen many times. The chain recombines TRBV9 with TRBJ2-1; 12 bases fit TRBD2. The J segment lost 7 bases and the V segment lost 1 base, leaving 12 bases of the junction unmatched. The V gene's germline CDR1 is SGDLS and CDR2 YYNGEE. This CDR3 has 18 amino acids. The CDR3 region is CASSVLASGRAFSNEQFF. The CDR3 DNA reads as TGTGCCAGCAGCGTATTAGCTAGCGGGAGGGCTTTTTCAAATGAGCAGTTCTTC.

This clone was seen at least ten times. The chain links TRBV6-4 to TRBJ2-3, with 14 bases lining up with TRBD2. V lost 5 bases to trimming and J lost 6 bases; unmatched junction nucleotides: 4. The CDR3 loop spans 15 amino acids. The V gene's germline CDR1 is MRHNA and CDR2 SNTAGT. CDR3 amino acids: CASSKGLAGDDTQYF. As DNA, the CDR3 is TGTGCCAGCAGTAAGGGACTAGCGGGAGACGATACGCAGTATTTT.

In regard to this clone: This CDR3 is missing its conserved last phenylalanine or tryptophan, likely due to a read error. No DNA is shown, since the ends of the CDR3 on it are uncertain; the CDR3 is the one TCRdb lists. V usage is TRBV7-9 and J usage is TRBJ2-2. From its first to its last residue, the CDR3 has 9 amino acids. CDR1 and CDR2 from the germline V gene are SEHNR and FQNEAQ (reference sequence). CDR3 residues: CASSLGPRG.

For this clone: This is likely a read error, given that the CDR3 carries no conserved phenylalanine or tryptophan at its end. No DNA is shown, since the ends of the CDR3 on it are uncertain; the CDR3 is the one TCRdb lists. The chain uses TRBV9 and TRBJ2-1. From its first to its last residue, the CDR3 has 9 amino acids. CDR1 and CDR2 (germline): SGDLS, YYNGEE. The CDR3 is CASSVGRGG.

The rearrangement uses TRBV10-3 and TRBJ2-3; D call uncertain. CDR1 is ENHRY, CDR2 SYGVKD, per germline. The V and J ends lost 5 bases and 1 base respectively, with 7 bases between them. The CDR3 is made up of 13 amino acids. CDR3 sequence: CAISSPGTDTQYF. CDR3 coding DNA: TGTGCCATCAGTTCGCCTGGCACAGATACGCAGTATTTT.

This clone was detected many times. The CDR3 DNA sequence: TGTGCCACGCATGACGACACGCAAGAGACCCAGTACTTC. Residues: CATHDDTQETQYF. The chain couples TRBV6-1 to TRBJ2-5; D remains ambiguous. The CDR3 length is 13 residues. CDR1 and CDR2 from the germline V gene are MNHNS and SASEGT. V lost 10 bases and J lost 2, with 14 bases in between.

In this sample, this clone turned up once. This chain links TRBV18 with TRBJ1-1; TRBD1 aligns across 11 bases. CDR3 size: 13 residues. The germline V gene encodes CDR1 KGHSH and CDR2 LQKENI. J gave up 5 bases and V 8 bases, and 4 bases lay outside the gene matches. CDR3 residues: CASLRDRGTEAFF. CDR3 in DNA: TGTGCCAGCCTCAGGGACAGGGGGACTGAAGCTTTCTTT.

This clone occurred many times. The same CDR3 arises from other DNA sequences in this sample as well. This rearrangement joins TRBV9 to TRBJ2-2, with D unresolved. The CDR3 consists of 14 residues. The ends were cut back, 0 bases at V and 6 bases at J, with 9 bases in the middle. CDR1 and CDR2 from the germline V gene are SGDLS and YYNGEE. The chain's CDR3 is CASSVGLEAGELFF. Here the CDR3 DNA reads TGTGCCAGCAGCGTAGGATTAGAGGCCGGGGAGCTGTTTTTT.

By share, this clone counts as medium-sized. This chain uses TRBV6-1 with TRBJ1-2; 9 bases match TRBD1. With 5 bases clipped from V and 4 bases from J, the junction kept 11 bases outside the gene matches. From germline, CDR1 is MNHNS and CDR2 SASEGT. CDR3 length: 16 residues. The CDR3 is CASSPLKTGGVYGYTF. The CDR3, as DNA: TGTGCCAGCAGTCCCCTAAAGACAGGGGGTGTCTATGGCTACACCTTC.

V and J are TRBV12-3 or TRBV12-4 and TRBJ1-1; D unclear. V was shortened by 3 bases and J by 0 bases, with 5 bases between the two germline ends. The CDR3 sequence is 13 residues long. CDR3: CASSFDMNTEAFF. DNA of the CDR3: TGTGCCAGCAGTTTTGATATGAACACTGAAGCTTTCTTT.

This clone was seen ten or more times. V and J are TRBV2 and TRBJ2-5, with D possibly matching TRBD1 (6 bases). Deletions cut 6 bases from V and 4 bases from J, with 21 bases between. Germline values: CDR1 SNHLY, CDR2 FYNNEI. The CDR3 has 16 amino acids. The CDR3 here is CASRSGTPNRAETQYF. For the CDR3, the DNA is TGTGCCAGCAGGTCCGGGACACCGAATCGGGCAGAGACCCAGTACTTC.